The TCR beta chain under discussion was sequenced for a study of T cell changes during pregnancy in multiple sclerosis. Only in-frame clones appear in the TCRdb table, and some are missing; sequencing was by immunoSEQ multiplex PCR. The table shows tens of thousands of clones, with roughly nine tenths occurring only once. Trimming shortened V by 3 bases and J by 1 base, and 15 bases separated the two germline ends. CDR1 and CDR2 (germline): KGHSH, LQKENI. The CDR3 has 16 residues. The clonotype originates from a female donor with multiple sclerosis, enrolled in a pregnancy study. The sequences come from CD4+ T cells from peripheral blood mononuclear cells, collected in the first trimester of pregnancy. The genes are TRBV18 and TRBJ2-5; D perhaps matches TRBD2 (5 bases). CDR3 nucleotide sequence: TGTGCCAGCTCACCTACTAGTGGATCGTTCCAAGAGACCCAGTACTTC. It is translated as CASSPTSGSFQETQYF. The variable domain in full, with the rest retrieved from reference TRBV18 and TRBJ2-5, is NAGVMQNPRHLVRRRGQEARLRCSPMKGHSHVYWYRQLPEEGLKFMVYLQKENIIDESGMPKERFSAEFPKEGPSILRIQQVVRGDSAAYFCASSPTSGSFQETQYFGPGTRLLVL.